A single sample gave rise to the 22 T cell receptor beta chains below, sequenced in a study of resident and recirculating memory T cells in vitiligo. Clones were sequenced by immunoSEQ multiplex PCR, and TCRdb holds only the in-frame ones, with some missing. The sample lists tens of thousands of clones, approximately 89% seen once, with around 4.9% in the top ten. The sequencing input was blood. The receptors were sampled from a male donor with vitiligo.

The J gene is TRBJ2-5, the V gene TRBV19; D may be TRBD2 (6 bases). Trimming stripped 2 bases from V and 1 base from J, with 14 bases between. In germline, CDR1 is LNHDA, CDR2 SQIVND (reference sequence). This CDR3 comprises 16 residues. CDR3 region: CASSIRRGGSQETQYF. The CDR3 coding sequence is TGTGCCAGTAGTATACGTCGGGGAGGTTCCCAAGAGACCCAGTACTTC.

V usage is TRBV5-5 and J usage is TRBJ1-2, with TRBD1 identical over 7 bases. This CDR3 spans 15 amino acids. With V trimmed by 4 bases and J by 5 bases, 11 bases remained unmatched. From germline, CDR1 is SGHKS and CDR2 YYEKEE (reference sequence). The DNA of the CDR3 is TGTGCCAGCAGCATCACCCCCACAGGGGAATATGGCTACACCTTC. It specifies CASSITPTGEYGYTF.

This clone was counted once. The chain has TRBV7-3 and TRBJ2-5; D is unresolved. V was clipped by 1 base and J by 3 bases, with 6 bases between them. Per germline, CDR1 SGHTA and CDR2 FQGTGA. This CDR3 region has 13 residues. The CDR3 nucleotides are TGTGCCAGCAGCTTAAGCCGCGAAGAGACCCAGTACTTC. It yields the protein CASSLSREETQYF. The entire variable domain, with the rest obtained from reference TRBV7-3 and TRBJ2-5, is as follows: GAGVSQTPSNKVTEKGKYVELRCDPISGHTALYWYRQSLGQGPEFLIYFQGTGAADDSGLPNDRFFAVRPEGSVSTLKIQRTERGDSAVYLCASSLSREETQYFGPGTRLLVL.

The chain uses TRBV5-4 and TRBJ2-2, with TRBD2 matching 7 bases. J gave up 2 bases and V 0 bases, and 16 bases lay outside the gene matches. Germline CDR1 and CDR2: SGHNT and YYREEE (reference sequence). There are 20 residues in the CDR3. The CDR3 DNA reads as TGTGCCAGCAGCTTGGAGACTAGCCTGCGAATCTGGGCTAACACCGGGGAGCTGTTTTTT. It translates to CASSLETSLRIWANTGELFF.

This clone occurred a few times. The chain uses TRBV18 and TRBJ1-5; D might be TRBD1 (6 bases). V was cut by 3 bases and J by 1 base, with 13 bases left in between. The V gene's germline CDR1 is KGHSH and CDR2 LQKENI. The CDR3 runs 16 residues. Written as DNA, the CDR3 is TGTGCCAGCTCACCGTCGACAGGTGGGAGCAATCAGCCCCAGCATTTT. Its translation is CASSPSTGGSNQPQHF. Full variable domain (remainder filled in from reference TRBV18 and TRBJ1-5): NAGVMQNPRHLVRRRGQEARLRCSPMKGHSHVYWYRQLPEEGLKFMVYLQKENIIDESGMPKERFSAEFPKEGPSILRIQQVVRGDSAAYFCASSPSTGGSNQPQHFGDGTRLSIL.

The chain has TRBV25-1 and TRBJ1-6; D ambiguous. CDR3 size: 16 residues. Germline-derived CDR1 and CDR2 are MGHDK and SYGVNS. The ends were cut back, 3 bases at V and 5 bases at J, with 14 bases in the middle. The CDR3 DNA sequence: TGTGCCAGCAGTGACCCGGGTATACCCGATAATTCACCCCTCCACTTT. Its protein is CASSDPGIPDNSPLHF.

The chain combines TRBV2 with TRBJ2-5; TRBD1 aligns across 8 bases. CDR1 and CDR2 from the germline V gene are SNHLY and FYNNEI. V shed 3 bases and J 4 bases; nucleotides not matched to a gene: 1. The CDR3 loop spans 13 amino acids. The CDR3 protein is CASSETGVETQYF. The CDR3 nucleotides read TGTGCCAGCAGTGAGACAGGGGTAGAGACCCAGTACTTC.

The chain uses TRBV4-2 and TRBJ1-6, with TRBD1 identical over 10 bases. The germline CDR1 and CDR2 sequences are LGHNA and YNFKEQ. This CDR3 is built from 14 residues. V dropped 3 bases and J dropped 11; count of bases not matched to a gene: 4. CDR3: CASSQMTGGAPLHF. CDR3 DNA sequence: TGTGCCAGCAGCCAGATGACAGGGGGCGCACCCCTCCACTTT.

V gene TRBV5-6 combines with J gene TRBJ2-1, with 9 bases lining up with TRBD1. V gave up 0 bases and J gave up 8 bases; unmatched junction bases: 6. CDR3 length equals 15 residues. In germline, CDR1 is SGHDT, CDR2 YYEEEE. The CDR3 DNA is TGTGCCAGCAGCTTGGTGGGACAGGGTGTCGATGAGCAGTTCTTC. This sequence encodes CASSLVGQGVDEQFF.

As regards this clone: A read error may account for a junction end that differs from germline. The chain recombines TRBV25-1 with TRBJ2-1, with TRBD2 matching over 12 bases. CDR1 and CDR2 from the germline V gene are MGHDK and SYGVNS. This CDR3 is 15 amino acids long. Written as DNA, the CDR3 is TGTGCCAGCAGTGTCACTAGCGGGGGGACCCCCACCAGGGTCTTC. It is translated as CASSVTSGGTPTRVF.

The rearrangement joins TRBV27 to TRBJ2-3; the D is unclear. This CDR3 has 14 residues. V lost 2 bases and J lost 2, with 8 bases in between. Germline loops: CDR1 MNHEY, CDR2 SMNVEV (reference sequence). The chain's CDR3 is CASSLNIPTDTQYF. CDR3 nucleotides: TGTGCCAGCAGTTTAAATATCCCCACAGATACGCAGTATTTT.

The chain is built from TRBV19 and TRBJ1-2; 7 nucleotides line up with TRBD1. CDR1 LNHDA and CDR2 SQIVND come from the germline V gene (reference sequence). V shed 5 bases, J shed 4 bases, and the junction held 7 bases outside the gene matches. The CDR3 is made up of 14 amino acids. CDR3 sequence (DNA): TGTGCCAGTAGTCCCCGGACAGGCGTCTATGGCTACACCTTC. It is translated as CASSPRTGVYGYTF.

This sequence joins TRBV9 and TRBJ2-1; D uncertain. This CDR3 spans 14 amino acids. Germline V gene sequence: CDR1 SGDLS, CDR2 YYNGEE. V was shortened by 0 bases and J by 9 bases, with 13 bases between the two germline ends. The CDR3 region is CASSVDPSNSEQFF. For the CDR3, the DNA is TGTGCCAGCAGCGTAGACCCTTCTAATTCTGAGCAGTTCTTC.

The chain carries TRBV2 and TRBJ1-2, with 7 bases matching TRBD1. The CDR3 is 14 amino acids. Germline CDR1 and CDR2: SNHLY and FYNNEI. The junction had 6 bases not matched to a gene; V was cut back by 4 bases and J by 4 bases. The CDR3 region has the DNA TGTGCCAGCAGTGTACAGGGGATTTCCTATGGCTACACCTTC. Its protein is CASSVQGISYGYTF.

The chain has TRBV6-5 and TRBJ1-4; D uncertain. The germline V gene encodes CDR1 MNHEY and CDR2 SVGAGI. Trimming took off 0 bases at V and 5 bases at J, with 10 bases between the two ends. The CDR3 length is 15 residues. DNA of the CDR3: TGTGCCAGCAGTTACTCGATCCGGTTAAATGAAAAACTGTTTTTT. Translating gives CASSYSIRLNEKLFF.

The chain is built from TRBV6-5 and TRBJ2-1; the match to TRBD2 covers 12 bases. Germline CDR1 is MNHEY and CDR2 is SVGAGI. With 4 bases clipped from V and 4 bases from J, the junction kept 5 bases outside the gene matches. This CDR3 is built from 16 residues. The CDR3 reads CASSSSGGARYNEQFF. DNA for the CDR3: TGTGCCAGCAGTTCTAGCGGGGGGGCTCGTTACAATGAGCAGTTCTTC.

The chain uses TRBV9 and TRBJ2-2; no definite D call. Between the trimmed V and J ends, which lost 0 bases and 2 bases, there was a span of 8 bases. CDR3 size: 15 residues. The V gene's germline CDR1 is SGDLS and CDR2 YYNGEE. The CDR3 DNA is TGTGCCAGCAGCGTAGTGGCTGGTAACACCGGGGAGCTGTTTTTT. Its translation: CASSVVAGNTGELFF.

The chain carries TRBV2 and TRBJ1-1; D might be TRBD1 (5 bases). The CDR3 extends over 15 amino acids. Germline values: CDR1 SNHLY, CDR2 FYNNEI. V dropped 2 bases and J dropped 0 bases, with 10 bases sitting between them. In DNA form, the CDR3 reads TGTGCCAGCAGTGAACAGGGCAGTGTGAACACTGAAGCTTTCTTT. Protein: CASSEQGSVNTEAFF.

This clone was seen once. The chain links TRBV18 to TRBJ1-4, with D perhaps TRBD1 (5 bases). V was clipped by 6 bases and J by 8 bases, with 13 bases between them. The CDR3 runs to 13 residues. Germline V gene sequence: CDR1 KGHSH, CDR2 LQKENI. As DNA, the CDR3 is TGTGCCAGCTCGGACGCAGGGAGGGAAAAACTGTTTTTT. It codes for CASSDAGREKLFF.

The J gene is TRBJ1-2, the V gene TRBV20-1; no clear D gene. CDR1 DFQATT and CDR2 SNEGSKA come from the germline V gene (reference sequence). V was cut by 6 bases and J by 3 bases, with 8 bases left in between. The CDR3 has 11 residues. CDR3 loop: CSARKDYGYTF. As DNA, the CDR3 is TGCAGTGCGAGGAAGGACTATGGCTACACCTTC.

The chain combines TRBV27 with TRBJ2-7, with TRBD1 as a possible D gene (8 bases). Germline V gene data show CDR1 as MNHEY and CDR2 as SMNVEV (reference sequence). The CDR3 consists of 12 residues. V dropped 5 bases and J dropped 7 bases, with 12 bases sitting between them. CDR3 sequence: CASSQQGGEQYF. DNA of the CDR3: TGTGCCAGCAGTCAACAGGGGGGGGAGCAGTACTTC.

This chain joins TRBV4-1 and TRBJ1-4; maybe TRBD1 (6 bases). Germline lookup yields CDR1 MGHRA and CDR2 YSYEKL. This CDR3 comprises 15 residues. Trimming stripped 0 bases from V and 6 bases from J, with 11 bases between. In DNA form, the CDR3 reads TGCGCCAGCAGCCAAGATTGGGAGGGGGATGAAAAACTGTTTTTT. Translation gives CASSQDWEGDEKLFF.